This T cell receptor (beta chain) was sequenced during a study of T cell repertoires in cytomegalovirus infection. Across the whole study: Carrying CMV and the relevant HLA type showed in public TCR beta signatures. Study results and limitations: Dominating the ex vivo response were HLA-C-restricted CMV-specific TCR beta clonotypes.

A word on this clonotype: Its antigen is not identified.

This CDR3 has 16 amino acids. Germline loops: CDR1 MGHRA, CDR2 YSYEKL. V lost 4 bases, J lost 5 bases, and 6 bases stayed unmatched. Each CDR3 protein gets one entry after TCRdb re-called the reads with MiXCR. The sample yields about 110,000 distinct CDR3 sequences, around 29% seen once. This TCR was sampled from a human donor in good health (CMV status not recorded). Some clones in this sample may be carry-over from other donors' samples. V usage is TRBV4-1 and J usage is TRBJ2-2, with 11 positions matching TRBD2. The input for sequencing was CD8+ T cells from cultured PBMCs, taken from culture after CMV antigen stimulation. DNA of the CDR3: TGCGCCAGCAGCCCCTTAGCGGGGGGGCAAACCGGGGAGCTGTTTTTT. Translated: CASSPLAGGQTGELFF.